This is a list of T cell receptor beta chains from one sample in a study of blood T cell repertoires in COVID-19. Some clones are missing from TCRdb's copy, which holds only in-frame ones; the method was immunoSEQ multiplex PCR. The table includes around 40,000 clones, 87% detected once. The sample was peripheral blood. The receptor source for this set is a man aged 35 to 55 with COVID-19, enrolled during active disease. Both conserved end residues are part of each CDR3. Each record gives: CDR3 length, V gene, J gene, CDR3 protein.

15	TRBV2	TRBJ2-3	CASSEGVGGRGTQYF
17	TRBV2	TRBJ2-1	CASRTLAGGLGSGEQFF
14	TRBV30	TRBJ2-1	CAWDKSSSYNEQFF
16	TRBV3-1/TRBV3-2	TRBJ2-1	CASSQGQGALGNEQFF
14	TRBV9	TRBJ2-5	CASSAGTSPETQYF
15	TRBV24-1	TRBJ1-1	CATSASGTGNAEAFF
20	TRBV21-1	TRBJ2-6	CASSQSPGLAGHSGANVLTF
14	TRBV11-2	TRBJ1-5	CASSLGQGNQPQHF
14	TRBV13	TRBJ1-1	CASSPRQTNTEAFF
12	TRBV19	TRBJ1-2	CASSIAGYGYTF
14	TRBV4-1	TRBJ2-7	CASSPRGALYEQYF
13	TRBV25-1	TRBJ1-2	CASRELQGYGYTF
14	TRBV9	TRBJ2-7	CASSVAPSGYEQYF
17	TRBV3-1/TRBV3-2	TRBJ1-3	CASSHLTWGSSGNTIYF
16	TRBV11-2	TRBJ2-5	CASSLSTGGRVETQYF
14	TRBV10-2	TRBJ1-1	CASKKGPTNTEAFF
14	TRBV24-1	TRBJ2-3	CATSDPTGHPTQYF